This paragraph covers one T cell receptor beta chain sequence. V dropped 3 bases and J dropped 4; count of bases not matched to a gene: 6. The germline gives CDR1 SGHTA, CDR2 FQGNSA. This CDR3 is built from 15 residues. This record comes from a study of technical replicates of blood from several donors. Repertoires were generated with immunoSEQ multiplex PCR, while TCRdb's copy carries only in-frame clones and drops some. The sample carries around 73,000 clones, more than 90% recorded once. The V gene is TRBV7-2, the J gene TRBJ1-1, with 9 nucleotides matching TRBD1. The specimen sequenced was PBMCs. The TCR comes from a human donor in good health. Some clones in this sample may be carry-over from other donors' samples. CDR3: CASSFQQGAGTEAFF. The CDR3, as DNA: TGTGCCAGCAGCTTTCAACAGGGGGCTGGCACTGAAGCTTTCTTT.